Listed here are 8 T cell receptor beta chains from one sample, sequenced in a study of T-cell reconstitution after alpha-beta-depleted transplantation in children. Construction of the TCRbeta library involved unique molecular identifiers. Each CDR3 protein is one row after TCRdb ran MiXCR on the PCR reads. The repertoire holds 780,000 or so distinct CDR3 sequences, with about 16% as singletons. The sequenced sample was PBMCs, mostly from graft donor cells, obtained 360 days after TCRalphabeta/CD19-depleted stem cell transplant. The receptors were gathered from a male patient under 18 who had a stem cell transplant for acute lymphoblastic leukemia, so the T cells may come from the graft donor.

The chain has TRBV27 and TRBJ2-1; D might be TRBD1 (7 bases). The length of the CDR3 is 17 residues. Trimming left V 5 bases short and J 7 bases short, with 24 bases between. Germline V gene data show CDR1 as MNHEY and CDR2 as SMNVEV (reference sequence). CDR3 sequence (DNA): TGTGCCAGCAGTAAAAACAGGGGACCCCCCCGGGAGAATGAGCAGTTCTTC. This gives the protein CASSKNRGPPRENEQFF.

Only a few counts were recorded for this clonotype. CDR3 nucleotide sequence: TGTGCCACCAGTGCTCGAATAACGGATGAGCAGTTCTTC. Encoded protein: CATSARITDEQFF. J is TRBJ2-1 and V is TRBV24-1; the D is unclear. This CDR3 has 13 amino acids. Trimming left V 5 bases short and J 8 bases short, with 12 bases between. CDR1 KGHDR and CDR2 SFDVKD come from the germline V gene.

The chain uses TRBV7-3 and TRBJ1-2; a weak D match, TRBD1 (6 bases). This CDR3 has 14 residues. From germline, CDR1 is SGHTA and CDR2 FQGTGA. V was cut by 2 bases and J by 3 bases, with 10 bases left in between. The CDR3 nucleotides are TGTGCCAGCAGCTTATACCCAGGGGACTATGGCTACACCTTC. As protein: CASSLYPGDYGYTF.

This clonotype was counted between two and nine times. CDR3 DNA: TGTGCCAGCAGCCAGAAGGGCTCAGATACGCAGTATTTT. Translating gives CASSQKGSDTQYF. The chain uses TRBV3-1 and TRBJ2-3; D unresolved. Trimming took off 3 bases at V and 4 bases at J, with 8 bases between the two ends. Germline-derived CDR1 and CDR2 are LGHDT and YNNKEL (reference sequence). The CDR3 is 13 residues long.

This clonotype has at least ten counts. This sequence joins TRBV20-1 and TRBJ2-2; tentative D call: TRBD2 (5 bases). Germline V gives CDR1 DFQATT, CDR2 SNEGSKA (reference sequence). The CDR3 extends over 14 amino acids. V dropped 0 bases and J dropped 6 bases, with 11 bases sitting between them. The CDR3 sequence: CSARDQLVSGELFF. The DNA of the CDR3 is TGCAGTGCTAGAGACCAACTAGTTTCCGGGGAGCTGTTTTTT.

This clonotype was counted only a few times. The rearrangement uses TRBV28 and TRBJ2-7; 8 positions match TRBD1. Germline V gives CDR1 MDHEN, CDR2 SYDVKM. The CDR3 is made up of 14 amino acids. Germline trimming cut 2 bases from V and 7 bases from J; bases unmatched to any gene: 7. Here the CDR3 DNA reads TGTGCCAGCAGTTTAGCAGGCAGGGGGCGGGAGCAGTACTTC. It encodes CASSLAGRGREQYF.

In regard to this clonotype: At one of its ends the junction is not consistent with the germline gene, which may arise from a read error. This chain connects TRBV9 to TRBJ2-3; no definite D call. Germline CDR1 and CDR2: SGDLS and YYNGEE. The CDR3 runs 12 residues. CDR3 nucleotides: TGTGCCAGCGGCGTGGCCTATGATACGCAGTATTTT. Translated: CASGVAYDTQYF.

The V call is TRBV29-1, the J call TRBJ2-7, with D tentatively TRBD2 (6 bases). The CDR3 sequence is 12 residues long. Trimming removed 7 bases from V and 4 bases from J, with 14 bases in between. The germline gives CDR1 SQVTM, CDR2 ANQGSEA. In DNA form, the CDR3 reads TGCAGCGCCCAATCAGGGACTTACGAGCAGTACTTC. Translation: CSAQSGTYEQYF.